What follows describes a single TCR beta chain. The sample comes from a study of shared T cell receptors in the human thymus. Assay: immunoSEQ multiplex PCR; the TCRdb copy retains only in-frame clones and omits some. The data contain roughly 560,000 clones, approximately 80% of them singletons. These data were likewise used in another study, on human thymus T cells.

Sequenced: thymocytes. The TCR sequence derives from a boy younger than two with a congenital heart defect.

In DNA, the CDR3 is TGTGCCAGCTCACCACCGTTTGCGGGCAGAGATCCGTACGAGCAGTACTTC. As protein: CASSPPFAGRDPYEQYF. The rearrangement joins TRBV18 to TRBJ2-7, with D possibly matching TRBD2 (5 bases). The CDR3 has 17 amino acids. V lost 0 bases to trimming and J lost 4 bases, with 19 bases between them. Germline lookup yields CDR1 KGHSH and CDR2 LQKENI.